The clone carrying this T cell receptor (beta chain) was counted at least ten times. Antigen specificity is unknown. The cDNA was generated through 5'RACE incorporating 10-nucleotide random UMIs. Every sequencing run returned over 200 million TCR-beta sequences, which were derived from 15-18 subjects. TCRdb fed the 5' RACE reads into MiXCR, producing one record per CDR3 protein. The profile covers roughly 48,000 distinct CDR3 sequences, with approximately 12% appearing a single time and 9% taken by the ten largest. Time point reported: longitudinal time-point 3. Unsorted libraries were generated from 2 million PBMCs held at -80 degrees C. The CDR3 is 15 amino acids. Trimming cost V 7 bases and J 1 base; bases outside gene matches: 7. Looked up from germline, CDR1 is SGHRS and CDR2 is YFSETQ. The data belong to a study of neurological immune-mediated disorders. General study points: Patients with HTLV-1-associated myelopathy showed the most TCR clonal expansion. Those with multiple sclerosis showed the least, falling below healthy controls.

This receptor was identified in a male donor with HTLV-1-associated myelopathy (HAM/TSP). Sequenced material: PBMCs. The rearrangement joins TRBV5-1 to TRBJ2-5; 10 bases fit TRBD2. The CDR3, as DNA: TGCGCCAGCTTCTATAGCGGGGGGCCCCAAGAGACCCAGTACTTC. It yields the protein CASFYSGGPQETQYF.